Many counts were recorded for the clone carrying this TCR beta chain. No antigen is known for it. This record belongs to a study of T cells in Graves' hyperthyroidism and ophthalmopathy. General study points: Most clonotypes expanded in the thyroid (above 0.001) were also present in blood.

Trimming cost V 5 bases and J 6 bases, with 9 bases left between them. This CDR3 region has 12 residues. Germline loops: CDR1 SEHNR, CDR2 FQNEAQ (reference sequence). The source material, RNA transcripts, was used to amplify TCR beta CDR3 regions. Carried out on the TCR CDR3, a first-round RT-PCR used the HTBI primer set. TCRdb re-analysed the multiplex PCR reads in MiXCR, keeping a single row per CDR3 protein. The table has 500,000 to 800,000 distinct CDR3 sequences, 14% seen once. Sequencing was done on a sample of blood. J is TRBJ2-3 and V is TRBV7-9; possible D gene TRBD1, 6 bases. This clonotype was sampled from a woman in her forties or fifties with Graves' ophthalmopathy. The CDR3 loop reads CASSPDRDTQYF. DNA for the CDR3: TGTGCCAGCAGCCCCGACAGGGATACGCAGTATTTT.